The 16 T cell receptor beta chains below all came from one sample that was sequenced in a study of blood T cell repertoires in COVID-19. Data came from immunoSEQ multiplex PCR; TCRdb stores just in-frame clones and leaves some out. The profile shows approximately 160,000 clones, about 84% of them singletons. The sequenced sample consisted of PBMCs or T cells enriched from blood (not recorded which). The receptors were sampled from a man in his forties who had recovered from COVID-19.

There are a few counts of this clone. The V and J genes are TRBV15 and TRBJ1-5; D might be TRBD1 (6 bases). Germline CDR1 LNHNV, CDR2 YYDKDF (reference sequence). The CDR3 contains 17 residues. V was shortened by 0 bases and J by 4 bases, with 16 bases between the two germline ends. The CDR3 DNA sequence: TGTGCCACCAGCAGAGAATCGGCAGGACAGAGTAATCAGCCCCAGCATTTT. Translated, it gives CATSRESAGQSNQPQHF.

V usage is TRBV19 and J usage is TRBJ2-1; D may be TRBD2 (5 bases). V shed 7 bases and J shed 7 bases, with 20 bases lying between them. The CDR3 loop spans 15 amino acids. In germline, CDR1 is LNHDA, CDR2 SQIVND (reference sequence). CDR3 DNA sequence: TGTGCCAGTACCATGTGGGCGGGTCGCGGGAATGAGCAGTTCTTC. The encoded protein is CASTMWAGRGNEQFF. The variable domain in full, with the rest retrieved from reference TRBV19 and TRBJ2-1, is DGGITQSPKYLFRKEGQNVTLSCEQNLNHDAMYWYRQDPGQGLRLIYYSQIVNDFQKGDIAEGYSVSREKKESFPLTVTSAQKNPTAFYLCASTMWAGRGNEQFFGPGTRLTVL.

This clone was seen a few times. The rearrangement joins TRBV2 to TRBJ1-5, with TRBD1 matching 10 bases. The CDR3 covers 15 residues. V lost 6 bases, J lost 6 bases, and 8 bases stayed unmatched. Germline-derived CDR1 and CDR2 are SNHLY and FYNNEI. CDR3 DNA: TGTGCCAGCAGCCTGGGACAGGGGCAGGGTCAGCCCCAGCATTTT. Its translation is CASSLGQGQGQPQHF.

V and J are TRBV24-1 and TRBJ2-5; possible D gene TRBD2, 7 bases. Germline V gene data show CDR1 as KGHDR and CDR2 as SFDVKD. Trimming pared 0 bases from V and 5 bases from J, leaving 12 bases between. The CDR3 sequence is 15 residues long. As DNA, the CDR3 is TGTGCCACCAGTGATTTGTGGGGGGGCAGGGAGACCCAGTACTTC. It is translated as CATSDLWGGRETQYF.

V usage is TRBV29-1 and J usage is TRBJ2-1; TRBD2 matches 12 bases. Germline assignment: CDR1 SQVTM and CDR2 ANQGSEA. Trimming took 7 bases from V and 7 from J; bases not matched to a gene: 14. This CDR3 is built from 16 residues. This CDR3 reads CSGRSWTSGEGNEQFF. CDR3 nucleotide sequence: TGCAGCGGCCGATCTTGGACTAGCGGGGAAGGGAATGAGCAGTTCTTC.

This chain connects TRBV11-2 to TRBJ1-3; 11 positions match TRBD1. Germline CDR1 SGHAT, CDR2 FQNNGV. The CDR3 consists of 16 residues. Unmatched junction bases numbered 5, after V lost 5 bases and J lost 2 bases. The DNA for the CDR3 is TGTGCCAGCAGCCGGACAGGGGGCGCAACTGGAAACACCATATATTTT. This sequence encodes CASSRTGGATGNTIYF.

The rearrangement links TRBV5-1 to TRBJ1-5, with D unresolved. V was cut by 2 bases and J by 6 bases, with 18 bases left in between. Germline CDR1 SGHRS, CDR2 YFSETQ. CDR3 length: 16 amino acids. In nucleotides, the CDR3 is TGCGCCAGCAGCTTCAGAACCCAAAGAGGGTGTCAGCCCCAGCATTTT. This sequence encodes CASSFRTQRGCQPQHF.

The chain couples TRBV5-1 to TRBJ2-1; TRBD2 is a possible D gene (5 bases). The CDR3 runs to 14 residues. Trimming stripped 1 base from V and 7 bases from J, with 12 bases between. In germline, CDR1 is SGHRS, CDR2 YFSETQ. The CDR3 DNA follows: TGCGCCAGCAGCTTGACGCCCGGCGGGAATGAGCAGTTCTTC. The encoded protein is CASSLTPGGNEQFF.

This chain uses TRBV2 with TRBJ2-5; D is perhaps TRBD2 (6 bases). Trimming stripped 3 bases from V and 6 bases from J, with 11 bases between. The germline V gene has CDR1 SNHLY and CDR2 FYNNEI. This CDR3 region has 13 residues. CDR3 amino acids: CASSEEGSKTQYF. In DNA form, the CDR3 reads TGTGCCAGCAGTGAGGAGGGCTCGAAGACCCAGTACTTC.

The rearrangement links TRBV6-6 to TRBJ1-2; D is possibly TRBD1 (5 bases). V lost 2 bases and J 3 bases, leaving 7 bases between the germline ends. The CDR3 covers 13 residues. Germline values: CDR1 MNHNY, CDR2 SVGAGI (reference sequence). CDR3 nucleotide sequence: TGTGCCAGCAGTTACAGGGACTACTATGGCTACACCTTC. As protein: CASSYRDYYGYTF.

This clone was seen only a few times. The gene calls are TRBV6-5 and TRBJ1-1; 7 bases are a match to TRBD1. Trimming cost V 6 bases and J 7 bases; bases outside gene matches: 5. Germline-derived CDR1 and CDR2 are MNHEY and SVGAGI. The CDR3 consists of 12 residues. CDR3 sequence: CASRSGTDEAFF. Here the CDR3 DNA reads TGTGCCAGCAGGTCCGGGACAGATGAAGCTTTCTTT.

J is TRBJ1-6 and V is TRBV15; possibly TRBD1 for D (6 bases). Germline CDR1 and CDR2: LNHNV and YYDKDF (reference sequence). The CDR3 consists of 14 residues. V gave up 3 bases and J gave up 7 bases, with 10 bases separating them. Here the CDR3 reads CATSRDSQNSPLHF. The CDR3 coding sequence is TGTGCCACCAGCAGGGACAGCCAGAATTCACCCCTCCACTTT.

V is TRBV6-6 and J is TRBJ2-3, with 7 bases aligning to TRBD1. Trimming cost V 5 bases and J 0 bases; bases outside gene matches: 23. The CDR3 totals 21 residues. Germline lookup yields CDR1 MNHNY and CDR2 SVGAGI (reference sequence). In DNA, the CDR3 is TGTGCCAGCAGTCGAAGGTATAATGTTGGGTCGGGACAGTCTAGCACAGATACGCAGTATTTT. Amino acids: CASSRRYNVGSGQSSTDTQYF.

The J gene is TRBJ2-3, the V gene TRBV14; 7 bases are shared with TRBD2. The J segment lost 0 bases and the V segment lost 0 bases, leaving 12 bases of the junction unmatched. This CDR3 contains 19 residues. Germline V gives CDR1 SGHDN, CDR2 FVKESK. CDR3: CASSQERLAVRTSTDTQYF. In DNA form, the CDR3 reads TGTGCCAGCAGCCAAGAAAGGCTAGCGGTGAGAACTAGCACAGATACGCAGTATTTT. The full variable domain, its missing parts supplied by reference TRBV14 and TRBJ2-3, is EAGVTQFPSHSVIEKGQTVTLRCDPISGHDNLYWYRRVMGKEIKFLLHFVKESKQDESGMPNNRFLAERTGGTYSTLKVQPAELEDSGVYFCASSQERLAVRTSTDTQYFGPGTRLTVL.

The chain links TRBV27 to TRBJ2-7; D may be TRBD1 (6 bases). The CDR3 is made up of 14 amino acids. V was trimmed by 5 bases and J by 2 bases, leaving 13 bases between them. CDR1 is MNHEY, CDR2 SMNVEV, per germline (reference sequence). The CDR3 is CASSLRHRAYEQYF. CDR3 DNA sequence: TGTGCCAGCAGTCTACGACACAGGGCCTACGAGCAGTACTTC.

V gene TRBV7-8 combines with J gene TRBJ2-3; 9 bases map to TRBD2. The germline V gene encodes CDR1 SGHVS and CDR2 FQNEAQ. The CDR3 loop spans 17 amino acids. V lost 5 bases and J lost 2; bases outside the gene matches: 11. The CDR3 loop reads CASSPRGGLDLTDTQYF. The CDR3 DNA reads as TGTGCCAGCAGCCCGCGGGGGGGCCTCGACCTCACAGATACGCAGTATTTT.